This entry lists 14 T cell receptor beta chains sequenced from one sample in a study of shared clonotypes between healthy human individuals. Naive CD8 cells, CD45RO-negative and positively selected for CCR7, excluded terminally differentiated effector memory CD45RA+ cells. Sequencing used immunoSEQ multiplex PCR; TCRdb keeps in-frame clones, though not all of them. The sample consists of fewer than 1 million clones, 96% of them appearing once. Sequences were obtained from naive CD8+ T cells sorted from blood. These receptor sequences come from a young man in good health.

The chain links TRBV14 to TRBJ2-7; D not resolved. The CDR3 is made up of 13 amino acids. CDR1 and CDR2 (germline): SGHDN, FVKESK. The V end was cut by 1 base, the J end by 3 bases, with 7 bases between. DNA of the CDR3: TGTGCCAGCAGCCAAGTCATCGGCTACGAGCAGTACTTC. This codes for CASSQVIGYEQYF. Based on the CDR3 plus reference TRBV14 and TRBJ2-7, the full variable domain is EAGVTQFPSHSVIEKGQTVTLRCDPISGHDNLYWYRRVMGKEIKFLLHFVKESKQDESGMPNNRFLAERTGGTYSTLKVQPAELEDSGVYFCASSQVIGYEQYFGPGTRLTVT.

This clone appeared once. The rearrangement joins TRBV29-1 to TRBJ2-5, with D perhaps matching TRBD1 (5 bases). Germline lookup yields CDR1 SQVTM and CDR2 ANQGSEA. V lost 8 bases and J 2 bases, leaving 21 bases between the germline ends. The CDR3 length is 15 residues. The CDR3 coding sequence is TGCAGCTACGTTCCAGGGAATTTGCCTCAAGAGACCCAGTACTTC. Its translation: CSYVPGNLPQETQYF.

The chain is built from TRBV5-4 and TRBJ2-1; 9 bases map to TRBD2. This CDR3 is built from 15 residues. Germline V CDR1 and CDR2: SGHNT, YYREEE (reference sequence). The V segment lost 2 bases and the J segment 0 bases; nucleotides outside the gene matches: 0. The CDR3 DNA reads TGTGCCAGCAGCTTTAGCGGGAGCTCCTACAATGAGCAGTTCTTC. Translation: CASSFSGSSYNEQFF.

This sequence joins TRBV7-9 and TRBJ2-1, with D maybe TRBD2 (6 bases). This CDR3 has 12 amino acids. Germline CDR1 is SEHNR and CDR2 is FQNEAQ (reference sequence). Trimming cost V 2 bases and J 9 bases, with 8 bases left between them. CDR3 bases: TGTGCCAGCAGCTTAATAGCGGTTGAGCAGTTCTTC. Its protein is CASSLIAVEQFF. Full variable domain (rest looked up from reference TRBV7-9 and TRBJ2-1): DTGVSQNPRHKITKRGQNVTFRCDPISEHNRLYWYRQTLGQGPEFLTYFQNEAQLEKSRLLSDRFSAERPKGSFSTLEIQRTEQGDSAMYLCASSLIAVEQFFGPGTRLTVL.

V and J are TRBV28 and TRBJ2-5; the D is unclear. CDR3 length: 13 amino acids. CDR1 and CDR2 (germline): MDHEN, SYDVKM. The V end lost 3 bases, the J end lost 0 bases, and 5 bases lay between the germline ends. CDR3 bases: TGTGCCAGCAGTTTCGACAACCAAGAGACCCAGTACTTC. Translating it yields CASSFDNQETQYF.

The chain links TRBV13 to TRBJ1-3, with 8 bases aligning to TRBD1. This CDR3 region has 17 residues. From germline, CDR1 is PRHDT and CDR2 FYEKMQ (reference sequence). V lost 0 bases, J lost 2 bases, and 6 bases stayed unmatched. This chain's CDR3 is CASSLGDRGTTGNTIYF. CDR3 nucleotide sequence: TGTGCCAGCAGCTTAGGCGACAGGGGCACGACTGGAAACACCATATATTTT.

The chain is built from TRBV28 and TRBJ2-1; D assignment may be TRBD1 or TRBD2 (6 bases each). Germline CDR1 MDHEN, CDR2 SYDVKM. Trimming pared 2 bases from V and 5 bases from J, leaving 19 bases between. This CDR3 has 17 amino acids. CDR3 coding DNA: TGTGCCAGCAGTTTAGACAGGACTATGATAGTCCACAATGAGCAGTTCTTC. Protein product: CASSLDRTMIVHNEQFF.

Comments on this clone: Other DNA sequences in this specimen translate into the identical CDR3. The chain is built from TRBV27 and TRBJ2-2; no firm D call. Germline CDR1 is MNHEY and CDR2 is SMNVEV (reference sequence). CDR3 length: 12 amino acids. The ends were cut back, 8 bases at V and 1 base at J, with 5 bases in the middle. CDR3 sequence (DNA): TGTGCCAGCGGGGTGAACACCGGGGAGCTGTTTTTT. The encoded protein is CASGVNTGELFF.

This chain uses TRBV19 with TRBJ2-7; D gene uncertain. This CDR3 region has 15 residues. The germline gives CDR1 LNHDA, CDR2 SQIVND (reference sequence). V shed 7 bases and J shed 0 bases, with 16 bases lying between them. For the CDR3, the DNA is TGTGCCAGTACCCCATCCGGTAAACTCTCCTACGAGCAGTACTTC. Encoded protein: CASTPSGKLSYEQYF. Based on the CDR3 plus reference TRBV19 and TRBJ2-7, the full variable domain is DGGITQSPKYLFRKEGQNVTLSCEQNLNHDAMYWYRQDPGQGLRLIYYSQIVNDFQKGDIAEGYSVSREKKESFPLTVTSAQKNPTAFYLCASTPSGKLSYEQYFGPGTRLTVT.

The chain carries TRBV11-3 and TRBJ1-5; 7 bases are a match to TRBD1. The ends lost 10 bases at V and 2 bases at J; junction bases unmatched: 17. The CDR3 sequence is 17 residues long. In germline, CDR1 is SGHNT, CDR2 YENEEA. The CDR3: CAKRGQWPLYGNQPQHF. The CDR3 nucleotides are TGTGCCAAGAGGGGACAGTGGCCCTTATATGGCAATCAGCCCCAGCATTTT.

This sequence joins TRBV13 and TRBJ2-5, with D perhaps TRBD1 (5 bases). CDR3 size: 14 residues. Deletions cut 0 bases from V and 4 bases from J, with 9 bases between. The V gene's germline CDR1 is PRHDT and CDR2 FYEKMQ (reference sequence). The chain's CDR3 is CASSLGTALETQYF. The CDR3 DNA follows: TGTGCCAGCAGCTTAGGGACAGCCTTAGAGACCCAGTACTTC.

This chain links TRBV28 with TRBJ2-5; TRBD1 matches 7 bases. This CDR3 contains 16 residues. The V gene end was trimmed by 7 bases and the J gene end by 4 bases; junction bases not matched to a gene: 15. Per germline, CDR1 MDHEN and CDR2 SYDVKM. CDR3 region: CASTSTTGDPGETQYF. Here the CDR3 DNA reads TGTGCCAGCACCTCCACTACAGGGGATCCGGGAGAGACCCAGTACTTC.

The V call is TRBV7-8, the J call TRBJ2-1, with D tentatively TRBD2 (6 bases). This CDR3 has 17 residues. V gave up 3 bases and J gave up 0 bases, with 15 bases separating them. Germline assignment: CDR1 SGHVS and CDR2 FQNEAQ. CDR3 loop: CASSFSVGGHSYNEQFF. DNA of the CDR3: TGTGCCAGCAGCTTCAGCGTGGGGGGTCACTCCTACAATGAGCAGTTCTTC.

The gene calls are TRBV5-5 and TRBJ2-1; the match to TRBD1 covers 9 bases. Losses at the gene ends were 1 base for V and 6 bases for J; bases not matched to a gene: 5. Germline loops: CDR1 SGHKS, CDR2 YYEKEE (reference sequence). The CDR3 runs 15 residues. In DNA form, the CDR3 reads TGTGCCAGCAGCTTGCAGGACAGGGGACGCAATGAGCAGTTCTTC. Translation gives CASSLQDRGRNEQFF.